This T cell receptor (beta chain) emerged from a study of OX40 agonist ivuxolimab in advanced cancers. Only in-frame clones appear in the TCRdb table, and some are missing; sequencing was by immunoSEQ multiplex PCR. The data contain tens of thousands of clones, roughly 90% of them singletons. Germline V lookup: CDR1 SNHLY, CDR2 FYNNEI. The CDR3 sequence is 13 residues long. Trimming shortened V by 7 bases and J by 7 bases, and 14 bases separated the two germline ends. The genes are TRBV2 and TRBJ2-1; D remains unclear. The source of this sequence is an adult with an advanced solid tumor such as melanoma, head and neck, liver or kidney cancer. The specimen was CD4+ or CD8+ T cells sorted from blood, collected in a trial of the OX40 agonist ivuxolimab. As DNA, the CDR3 is TGTGCCAGCAAGGCTGAGCCAGTAAATGAGCAGTTCTTC. It encodes CASKAEPVNEQFF.